This T cell receptor beta chain was profiled in a study of CD8+ T cells in alopecia areata. Study-wide background: Skin from 6-12-month-old C3H/HeJ graft donors with spontaneous alopecia went to roughly 7-11-week-old female C3H/HeJ mice.

In its sample, this clone was seen many times. Antigen: not known. Gene names follow the mouse nomenclature. Sequencing ends 4 residues short of the CDR3 end; the germline J gene provides the rest. The ends lost 0 bases at V and 0 bases at J; junction bases unmatched: 5. CDR3 length: 17 residues. Looked up from germline, CDR1 is NNHDY and CDR2 is SYVADS. A panel of CD4, CD8alpha, NKG2D, NKG2ACE and other markers served to sort pooled cutaneous lymph node cells. RNA was isolated and reverse transcribed to cDNA, the sequencing template. The table came from immunoSEQ multiplex PCR; TCRdb's copy has only in-frame clones and leaves some out. The repertoire yields almost 9,000 clones, none seen only once; the top ten contain over 15%. The study's findings and limits: Scalp repertoires also include resident alphabeta T cells from normal skin. In patients, TCRs were shared less clearly than in mice, and HLA may possibly be involved. Clonality exceeded that of normal scalp in lesional scalp, most notably in alopecia totalis/universalis.

This TCR derives from a C3H/HeJ mouse with alopecia areata. Strain haplotype at MHC: H2-k. V is TRBV13-3 and J is TRBJ2-5; the match to TRBD1 covers 9 bases. Sequenced material: CD8+ T cells sorted from a lymph node. The CDR3 DNA, read in part, is TGTGCCAGCAGTGATGCCGGGACAGGGTTTAACCAAGAC. Translation gives CASSDAGTGFNQD. The entire CDR3 sequence reads CASSDAGTGFNQDTQYF. The entire variable domain, with the rest obtained from reference TRBV13-3 and TRBJ2-5, is as follows: EAAVTQSPRSKVAVTGGKVTLSCHQTNNHDYMYWYRQDTGHGLRLIHYSYVADSTEKGDIPDGYKASRPSQENFSLILELASLSQTAVYFCASSDAGTGFNQDTQYFGPGTRLLVL.